This TCR beta chain derives from a study of OX40 agonist ivuxolimab in advanced cancers. Study-wide results and limits: Low clonal expansion, among the lowest seen, marked partial responders at 0.1-3.0 mg/kg. Clonal expansion from baseline to week 6 occurred in both CD4+ and CD8+ T cells. Among expanded peripheral T cells, antigen specificity went undetermined.

Remarks on this clone: Its target is unknown.

The method was immunoSEQ multiplex PCR; TCRdb's version includes in-frame clones alone and lacks a portion of them. Among some 68,000 clones listed, 83% were seen once. The germline gives CDR1 SGHRS, CDR2 YFSETQ. V lost 4 bases, J lost 10 bases, and 9 bases stayed unmatched. The CDR3 spans 14 residues. The clonotype comes from an adult with an advanced solid tumor such as melanoma, head and neck, liver or kidney cancer. The V call is TRBV5-1, the J call TRBJ2-1; TRBD1 matches at 9 bases. This sample comprised CD4+ or CD8+ T cells sorted from blood, obtained in a trial of the OX40 agonist ivuxolimab. This chain's CDR3 is CASSLGTGNLEQFF. The CDR3 region has the DNA TGCGCCAGCAGCCTAGGGACAGGGAACCTAGAGCAGTTCTTC. The variable domain in full, with the rest retrieved from reference TRBV5-1 and TRBJ2-1, is KAGVTQTPRYLIKTRGQQVTLSCSPISGHRSVSWYQQTPGQGLQFLFEYFSETQRNKGNFPGRFSGRQFSNSRSEMNVSTLELGDSALYLCASSLGTGNLEQFFGPGTRLTVL.